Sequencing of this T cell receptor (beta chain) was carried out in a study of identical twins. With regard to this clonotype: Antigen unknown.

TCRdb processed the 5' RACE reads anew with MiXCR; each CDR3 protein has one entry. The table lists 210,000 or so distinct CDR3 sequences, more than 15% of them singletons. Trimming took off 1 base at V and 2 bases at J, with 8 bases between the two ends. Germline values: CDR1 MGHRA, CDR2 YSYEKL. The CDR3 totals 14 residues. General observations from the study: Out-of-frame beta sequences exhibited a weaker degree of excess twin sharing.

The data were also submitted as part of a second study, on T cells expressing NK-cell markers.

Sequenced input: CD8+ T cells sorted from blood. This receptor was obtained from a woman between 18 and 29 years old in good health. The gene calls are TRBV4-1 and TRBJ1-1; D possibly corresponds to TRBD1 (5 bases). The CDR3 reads CASSQGWDNTEAFF. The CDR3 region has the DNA TGCGCCAGCAGCCAAGGCTGGGACAACACTGAAGCTTTCTTT.